This T cell receptor (beta chain) was recorded in a study of OX40 agonist ivuxolimab in advanced cancers. Study-level background: Ivuxolimab is a fully human IgG2 antibody that activates OX40 (CD134).

The assay was immunoSEQ multiplex PCR, and TCRdb's table has in-frame clones only and misses some. The sample holds 65,000 to 95,000 clones, around four fifths seen once. The CDR3 length equals 14 residues, ends included. The V gene's germline CDR1 is LNHDA and CDR2 SQIVND (reference sequence). Points on this clone: The antigen is undetermined. It is unclear where the CDR3 begins or ends on the DNA, so no DNA is shown, and the CDR3 is as TCRdb lists it.

Overall study results and limits: Antigen targets of the expanded peripheral T cells went undetermined. Low clonal expansion, among the lowest seen, marked partial responders at 0.1-3.0 mg/kg.

The rearrangement uses TRBV19 and TRBJ2-5; no DNA check was done on the table's D call, TRBD2. This receptor was obtained from an adult with an advanced solid tumor such as melanoma, head and neck, liver or kidney cancer. The source material was CD4+ or CD8+ T cells sorted from blood, sampled in a trial of the OX40 agonist ivuxolimab. The CDR3 is CASTSGGLRETQYF.